Listed here is a single T cell receptor (beta chain). This clone was seen a handful of times. What antigen it recognizes has not been identified. It has no much larger one-base neighbor in the sample; base qualities were not kept. TCRbeta CDR3 regions were amplified from genomic DNA using the immunoSEQ Assay, a bias-controlled multiplex PCR. The study's processing was this. Within the assay, amplification of reference gene primers was used to estimate how many nucleated cells each sample contained. Sequence reads were collapsed and filtered to measure the absolute abundance of every unique TCRbeta CDR3 rearrangement. For each sample, productive Simpson clonality was calculated by taking the square root of Simpson's diversity index across productive rearrangements. This is the immuneACCESS table as TCRdb keeps it, with only in-frame sequences that have V and J called. A part of the clones is gone; compared with another copy, unresolved V genes explain less than half, and the rest is unexplained. V and J calls plus clone size are reproduced from that table; the DNA served to infer D and trimming. Counted in this sample were under 250,000 clones; 82% of them appeared once. More than 3% of the sample goes to the ten largest clones.

The data belong to a study of blood T cell repertoires in COVID-19 (dated by TCRdb to the early 2020s). Concerning the study at large: Samples from collaborators originated in the United States, Italy and Spain and spanned both the acute and convalescent phases of COVID-19. The sample metadata nearly always contained a de-identified subject ID, COVID-19 status, age in years and sex. Subjects who had been exposed to COVID-19, were actively infected with it, or had recovered from it provided the deeply sampled blood TCRbeta repertoires that made up the dataset. The samples were drawn from the first 160 participants of the ongoing ImmuneRACE study and from roughly 1,300 subjects provided by 6 global collaborators. HLA class I and class II types, where available, came from metadata supplied by the sample provider rather than from assay-based typing. A freely available public database, intended as a resource for researchers studying the immune response to SARS-CoV-2, is where the repertoires were released. The prospective study material was composed of cDNA or gDNA derived from T cells, B-cell-depleted T cells, or PBMCs. The study at large found these results: How much clinical and demographic metadata was included differed by source and by participant, and the metadata was provided uncurated.

In the prospective study, participants were roughly 18 to 90 years old, resided in about two dozen geographic areas of the United States, and were enrolled through a virtual design. To assign participants to cohorts, the prospective study relied on clinical history that participants themselves reported in a screening survey and a study questionnaire. Recovered participants in ImmuneRACE Cohort 3 were defined by two consecutive negative NP/OP PCR tests, clearance by a healthcare professional, or resolution of symptoms. In the prospective study, whole blood, serum and a nasopharyngeal or oropharyngeal swab were collected from each participant by mobile phlebotomists. Participants in the prospective study had the option to provide additional blood draws and questionnaires over a roughly two-month period. Before DNA extraction, blood samples from the prospective study were shipped at room temperature or frozen.

CDR1 and CDR2 (SNHLY, FYNNEI) derive from the germline V gene. V loses 5 bases of germline sequence and J loses 1 base, and the interval between the two ends is 14 bases. The CDR3 sequence holds 15 residues, the cysteine and phenylalanine included. Of the read, only the CDR3 DNA is kept; its 45 bases are in frame from base 1. This TCR derives from a woman aged 60-75 years who had recovered from COVID-19. This chain is built from TRBV2 and TRBJ1-1, with the D gene call left open. Sequenced input: PBMCs or T cells enriched from blood (not recorded which). For the CDR3, the sequence is CASSIQFRQNTEAFF. The nucleotide sequence reads as follows: TGTGCCAGCAGTATTCAGTTCAGACAGAACACTGAAGCTTTCTTT.